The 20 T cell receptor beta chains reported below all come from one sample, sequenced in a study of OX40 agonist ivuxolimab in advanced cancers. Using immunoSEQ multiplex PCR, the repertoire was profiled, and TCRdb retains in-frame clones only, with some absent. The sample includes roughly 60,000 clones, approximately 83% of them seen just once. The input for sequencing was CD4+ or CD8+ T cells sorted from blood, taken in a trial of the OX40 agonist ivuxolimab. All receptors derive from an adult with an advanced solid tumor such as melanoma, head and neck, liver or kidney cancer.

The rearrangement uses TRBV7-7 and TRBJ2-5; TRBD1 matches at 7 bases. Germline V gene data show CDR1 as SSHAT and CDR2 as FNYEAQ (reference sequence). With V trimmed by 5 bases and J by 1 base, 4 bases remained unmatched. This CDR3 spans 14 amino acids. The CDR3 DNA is TGTGCCAGCAGCCAGGGACAGTCCCAAGAGACCCAGTACTTC. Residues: CASSQGQSQETQYF. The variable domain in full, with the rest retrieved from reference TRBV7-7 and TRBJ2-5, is GAGVSQSPRYKVTKRGQDVTLRCDPISSHATLYWYQQALGQGPEFLTYFNYEAQPDKSGLPSDRFSAERPEGSISTLTIQRTEQRDSAMYRCASSQGQSQETQYFGPGTRLLVL.

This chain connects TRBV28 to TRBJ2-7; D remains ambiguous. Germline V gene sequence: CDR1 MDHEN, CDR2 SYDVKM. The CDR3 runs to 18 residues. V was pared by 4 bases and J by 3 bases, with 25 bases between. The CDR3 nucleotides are TGTGCCAGCAGTTCATCTTCGTCCTGGACCCGTAAGAGCTACGAGCAGTACTTC. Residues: CASSSSSSWTRKSYEQYF.

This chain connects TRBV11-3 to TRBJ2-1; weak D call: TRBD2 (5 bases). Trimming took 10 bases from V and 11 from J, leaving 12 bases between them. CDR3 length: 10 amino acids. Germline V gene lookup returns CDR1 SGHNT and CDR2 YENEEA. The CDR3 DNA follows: TGTGCCATCCTGGACTCCAAGCAGTTCTTC. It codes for CAILDSKQFF.

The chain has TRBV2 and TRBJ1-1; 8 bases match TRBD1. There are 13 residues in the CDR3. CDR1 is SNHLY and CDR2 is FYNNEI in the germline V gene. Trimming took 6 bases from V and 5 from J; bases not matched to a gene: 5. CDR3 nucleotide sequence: TGTGCCAGCAGCGCCACAGGGGGGACTGAAGCTTTCTTT. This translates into CASSATGGTEAFF.

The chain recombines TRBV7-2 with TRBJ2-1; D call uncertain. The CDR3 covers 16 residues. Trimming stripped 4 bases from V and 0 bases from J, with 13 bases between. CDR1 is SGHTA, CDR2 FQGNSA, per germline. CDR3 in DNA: TGTGCCAGCAGCTCTCCCGGGCGGCTCTCCTACAATGAGCAGTTCTTC. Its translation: CASSSPGRLSYNEQFF.

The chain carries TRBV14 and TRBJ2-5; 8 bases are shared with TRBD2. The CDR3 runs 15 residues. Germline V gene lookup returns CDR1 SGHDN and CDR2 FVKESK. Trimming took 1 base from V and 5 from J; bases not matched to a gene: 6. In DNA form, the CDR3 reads TGTGCCAGCAGCCAAGCCCGGGGGGGTCGGGAGACCCAGTACTTC. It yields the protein CASSQARGGRETQYF.

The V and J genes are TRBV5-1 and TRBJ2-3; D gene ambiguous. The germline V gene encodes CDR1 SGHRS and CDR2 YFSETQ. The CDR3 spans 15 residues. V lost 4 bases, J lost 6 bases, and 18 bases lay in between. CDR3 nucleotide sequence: TGCGCCAGCAGCCCCTCTCCTTCTTATTGGGATACGCAGTATTTT. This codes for CASSPSPSYWDTQYF.

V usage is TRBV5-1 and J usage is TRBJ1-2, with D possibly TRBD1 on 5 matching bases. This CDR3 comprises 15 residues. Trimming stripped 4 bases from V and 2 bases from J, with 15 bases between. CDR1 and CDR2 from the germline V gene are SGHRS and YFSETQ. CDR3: CASSPVPGGNYGYTF. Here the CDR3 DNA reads TGCGCCAGCAGCCCGGTACCTGGGGGGAACTATGGCTACACCTTC.

CDR3 in amino acids: CASSPNWGQGDINEKLFF. CDR3 nucleotide sequence: TGTGCCAGCAGTCCCAATTGGGGACAGGGGGATATTAATGAAAAACTGTTTTTT. V and J are TRBV28 and TRBJ1-4, with 11 bases aligning to TRBD1. V lost 5 bases, J lost 4 bases, and 12 bases stayed unmatched. The CDR3 is made up of 18 amino acids. Germline assignment: CDR1 MDHEN and CDR2 SYDVKM. Full variable domain (missing parts from reference TRBV28 and TRBJ1-4): DVKVTQSSRYLVKRTGEKVFLECVQDMDHENMFWYRQDPGLGLRLIYFSYDVKMKEKGDIPEGYSVSREKKERFSLILESASTNQTSMYLCASSPNWGQGDINEKLFFGSGTQLSVL.

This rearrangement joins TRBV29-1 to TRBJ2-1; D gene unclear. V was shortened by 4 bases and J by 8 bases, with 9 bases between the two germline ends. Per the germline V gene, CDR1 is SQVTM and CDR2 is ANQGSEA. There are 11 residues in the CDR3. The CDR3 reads CSVVSTHEQFF. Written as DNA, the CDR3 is TGCAGCGTTGTAAGTACCCATGAGCAGTTCTTC.

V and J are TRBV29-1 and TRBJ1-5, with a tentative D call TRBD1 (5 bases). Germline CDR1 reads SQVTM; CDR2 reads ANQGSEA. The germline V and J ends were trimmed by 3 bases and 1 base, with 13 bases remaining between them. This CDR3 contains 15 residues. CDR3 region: CSVDPGPGSNQPQHF. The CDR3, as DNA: TGCAGCGTTGACCCCGGGCCAGGGAGCAATCAGCCCCAGCATTTT.

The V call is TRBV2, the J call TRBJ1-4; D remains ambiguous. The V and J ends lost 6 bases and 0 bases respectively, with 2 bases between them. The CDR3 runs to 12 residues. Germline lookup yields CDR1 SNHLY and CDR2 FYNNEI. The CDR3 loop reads CASRPTNEKLFF. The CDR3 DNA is TGTGCCAGCAGGCCAACTAATGAAAAACTGTTTTTT.

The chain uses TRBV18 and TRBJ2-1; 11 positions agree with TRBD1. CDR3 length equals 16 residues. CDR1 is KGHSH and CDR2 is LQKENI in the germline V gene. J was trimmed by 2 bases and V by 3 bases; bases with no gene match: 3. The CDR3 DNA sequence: TGTGCCAGCTCACCCCCGGGACAGGGGGCCTACAATGAGCAGTTCTTC. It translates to CASSPPGQGAYNEQFF.

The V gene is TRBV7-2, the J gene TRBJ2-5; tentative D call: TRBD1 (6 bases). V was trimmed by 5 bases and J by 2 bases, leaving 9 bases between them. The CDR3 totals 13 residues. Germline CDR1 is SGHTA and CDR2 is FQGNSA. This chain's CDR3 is CASSKDRQETQYF. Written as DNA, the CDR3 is TGTGCCAGCAGCAAGGACAGACAAGAGACCCAGTACTTC.

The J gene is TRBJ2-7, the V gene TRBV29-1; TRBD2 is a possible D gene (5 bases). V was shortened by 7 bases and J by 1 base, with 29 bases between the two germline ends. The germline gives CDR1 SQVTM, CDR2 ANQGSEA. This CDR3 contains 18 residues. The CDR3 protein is CSARGELREQSPSYEQYF. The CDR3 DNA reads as TGCAGCGCCCGTGGGGAGTTAAGAGAACAAAGTCCTTCCTACGAGCAGTACTTC.

The CDR3 is CASSAGGRGYTF. The CDR3, as DNA: TGTGCCAGTAGCGCAGGGGGCCGGGGCTACACCTTC. The chain carries TRBV19 and TRBJ1-2, with 8 positions matching TRBD1. This CDR3 has 12 residues. CDR1 and CDR2 from the germline V gene are LNHDA and SQIVND (reference sequence). V lost 6 bases to trimming and J lost 8 bases; unmatched junction nucleotides: 5.

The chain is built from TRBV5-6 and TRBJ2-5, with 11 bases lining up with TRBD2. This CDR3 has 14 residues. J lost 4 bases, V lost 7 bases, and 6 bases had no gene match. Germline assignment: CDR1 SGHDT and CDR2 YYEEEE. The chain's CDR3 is CASQLAGVGETQYF. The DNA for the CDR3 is TGTGCCAGCCAACTAGCGGGGGTGGGAGAGACCCAGTACTTC.

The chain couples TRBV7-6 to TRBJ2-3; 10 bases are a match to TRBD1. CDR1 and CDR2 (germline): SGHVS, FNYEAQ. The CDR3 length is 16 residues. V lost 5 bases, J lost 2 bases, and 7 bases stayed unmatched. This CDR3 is CASSLTTGGTTDTQYF. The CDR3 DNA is TGTGCCAGCAGCCTAACGACAGGGGGCACCACAGATACGCAGTATTTT. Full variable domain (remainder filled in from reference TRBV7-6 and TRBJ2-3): GAGVSQSPRYKVTKRGQDVALRCDPISGHVSLYWYRQALGQGPEFLTYFNYEAQQDKSGLPNDRFSAERPEGSISTLTIQRTEQRDSAMYRCASSLTTGGTTDTQYFGPGTRLTVL.

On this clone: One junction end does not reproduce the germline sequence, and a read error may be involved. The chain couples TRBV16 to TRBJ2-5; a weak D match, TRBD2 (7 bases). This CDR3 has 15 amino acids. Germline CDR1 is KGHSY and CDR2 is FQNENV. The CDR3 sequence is CVSRREGEYQETQYF. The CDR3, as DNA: TGTGTCAGCAGGAGGGAGGGGGAGTACCAAGAGACCCAGTACTTC.

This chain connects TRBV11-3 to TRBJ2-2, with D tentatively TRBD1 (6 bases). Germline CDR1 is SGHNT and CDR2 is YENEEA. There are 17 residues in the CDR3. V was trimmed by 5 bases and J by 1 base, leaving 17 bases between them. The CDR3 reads CASSPKRDTQNTGELFF. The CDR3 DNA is TGTGCCAGCAGCCCCAAACGGGACACCCAGAACACCGGGGAGCTGTTTTTT.